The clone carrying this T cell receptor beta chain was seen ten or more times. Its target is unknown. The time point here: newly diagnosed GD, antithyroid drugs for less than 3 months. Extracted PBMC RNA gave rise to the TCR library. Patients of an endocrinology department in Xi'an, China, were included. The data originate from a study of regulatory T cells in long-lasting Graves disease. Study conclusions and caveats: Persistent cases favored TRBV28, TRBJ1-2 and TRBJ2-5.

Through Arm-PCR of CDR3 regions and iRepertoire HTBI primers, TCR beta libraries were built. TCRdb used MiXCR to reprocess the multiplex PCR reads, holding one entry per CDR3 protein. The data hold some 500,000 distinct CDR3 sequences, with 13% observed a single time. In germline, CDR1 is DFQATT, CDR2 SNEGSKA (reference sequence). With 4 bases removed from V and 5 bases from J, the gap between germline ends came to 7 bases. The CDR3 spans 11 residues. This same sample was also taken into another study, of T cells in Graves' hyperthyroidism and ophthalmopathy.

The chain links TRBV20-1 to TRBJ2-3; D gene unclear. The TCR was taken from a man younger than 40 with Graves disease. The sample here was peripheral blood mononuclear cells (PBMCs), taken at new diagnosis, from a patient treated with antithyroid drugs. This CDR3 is CSAMPGDTQYF. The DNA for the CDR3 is TGCAGTGCTATGCCGGGAGATACGCAGTATTTT.